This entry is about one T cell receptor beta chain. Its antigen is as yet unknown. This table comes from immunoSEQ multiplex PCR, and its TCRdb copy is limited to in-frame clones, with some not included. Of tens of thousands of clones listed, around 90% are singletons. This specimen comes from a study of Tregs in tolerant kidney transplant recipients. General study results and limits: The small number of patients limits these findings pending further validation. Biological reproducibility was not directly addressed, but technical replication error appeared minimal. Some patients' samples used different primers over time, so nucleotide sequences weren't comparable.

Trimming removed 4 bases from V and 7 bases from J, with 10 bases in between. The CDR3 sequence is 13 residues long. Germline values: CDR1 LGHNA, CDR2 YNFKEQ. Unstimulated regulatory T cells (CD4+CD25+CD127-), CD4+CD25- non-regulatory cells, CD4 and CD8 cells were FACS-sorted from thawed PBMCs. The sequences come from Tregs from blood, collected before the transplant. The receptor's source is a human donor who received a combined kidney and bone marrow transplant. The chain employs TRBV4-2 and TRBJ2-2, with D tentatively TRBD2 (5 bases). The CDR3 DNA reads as TGTGCCAGCAGCCCGCGGGCGGACGGGGAGCTGTTTTTT. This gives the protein CASSPRADGELFF.